One and the same sample provided the 23 T cell receptor beta chains below, sequenced in a study of neurological immune-mediated disorders. The time point here: longitudinal time-point 3. TCRdb reprocessed the 5' RACE reads with MiXCR, giving one entry per CDR3 protein. The sample comprises 93,000 or so distinct CDR3 sequences, approximately 11% of which are singletons, and 3.1% rests with the top ten. Sequencing used PBMCs. The receptors derive from a female donor with HTLV-1-associated myelopathy (HAM/TSP).

Many counts were recorded for this clonotype. The rearrangement uses TRBV7-6 and TRBJ2-5, with a weak D call TRBD2 (6 bases). Germline V gives CDR1 SGHVS, CDR2 FNYEAQ. The CDR3 extends over 16 amino acids. Trimming cost V 5 bases and J 7 bases, with 23 bases left between them. The CDR3 DNA follows: TGTGCCAGCAGCCGGCTGGTGGTCGGCGGGGACGCGACCCAGTACTTC. Its translation: CASSRLVVGGDATQYF.

This clonotype appeared many times. The chain links TRBV10-2 to TRBJ2-4, with 7 bases matching TRBD1. V lost 6 bases and J lost 7; bases outside the gene matches: 9. The germline V gene encodes CDR1 WSHSY and CDR2 SAAADI. The CDR3 is made up of 14 amino acids. CDR3 sequence: CASRFRDSSNIQYF. CDR3 sequence (DNA): TGCGCCAGCAGATTCCGGGACAGTTCTAACATTCAGTACTTC.

This clonotype was observed many times. The genes are TRBV20-1 and TRBJ2-7, with 8 bases matching TRBD2. Unmatched junction bases numbered 7, after V lost 6 bases and J lost 3 bases. CDR1 is DFQATT and CDR2 is SNEGSKA in the germline V gene (reference sequence). The CDR3 runs 13 residues. The chain's CDR3 is CSAETGGLYEQYF. The DNA for the CDR3 is TGCAGTGCAGAAACGGGAGGGCTCTACGAGCAGTACTTC.

This clonotype was seen at least ten times. The chain carries TRBV29-1 and TRBJ2-3, with D unclear. The germline CDR1 and CDR2 sequences are SQVTM and ANQGSEA. CDR3 length equals 12 residues. CDR3 DNA sequence: TGCTCCAAGGGTCAGGGCACAGATACGCAGTATTTT. This sequence encodes CSKGQGTDTQYF.

This clonotype was recorded many times. CDR3 coding DNA: TGCGCCAGCAGCTGGTCTGGGGGTAATGAAGCTTTCTTT. Residues: CASSWSGGNEAFF. This chain connects TRBV5-1 to TRBJ1-1; D perhaps matches TRBD1 (5 bases). V dropped 3 bases and J dropped 7 bases, with 13 bases sitting between them. Germline assignment: CDR1 SGHRS and CDR2 YFSETQ. The CDR3 sequence is 13 residues long. The entire variable domain, with the rest obtained from reference TRBV5-1 and TRBJ1-1, is as follows: KAGVTQTPRYLIKTRGQQVTLSCSPISGHRSVSWYQQTPGQGLQFLFEYFSETQRNKGNFPGRFSGRQFSNSRSEMNVSTLELGDSALYLCASSWSGGNEAFFGQGTRLTVV.

This clonotype has a count of ten or more. The genes are TRBV20-1 and TRBJ2-3; possible D gene TRBD1, 6 bases. There are 16 residues in the CDR3. Germline V gene lookup returns CDR1 DFQATT and CDR2 SNEGSKA (reference sequence). V shed 0 bases and J shed 1 base, with 14 bases lying between them. Here the CDR3 reads CSARDPGARRTDTQYF. Here the CDR3 DNA reads TGCAGTGCTAGAGACCCAGGGGCGAGGCGCACAGATACGCAGTATTTT.

This clonotype came up many times. The chain links TRBV20-1 to TRBJ2-7, with TRBD2 identical over 7 bases. With V trimmed by 3 bases and J by 2 bases, 10 bases remained unmatched. In germline, CDR1 is DFQATT, CDR2 SNEGSKA (reference sequence). CDR3 length: 15 amino acids. The CDR3 here is CSARLGTGRAYEQYF. In DNA form, the CDR3 reads TGCAGTGCTAGGCTTGGTACTGGGAGGGCCTACGAGCAGTACTTC.

This chain uses TRBV10-3 with TRBJ2-3; 10 bases are a match to TRBD2. Germline CDR1 and CDR2: ENHRY and SYGVKD. V lost 4 bases, J lost 6 bases, and 10 bases stayed unmatched. The CDR3 has 16 residues. The CDR3 is CAISALGQRGGDTQYF. For the CDR3, the DNA is TGTGCCATCAGTGCTTTGGGCCAGCGGGGGGGCGATACGCAGTATTTT.

The sample holds many counts of this clonotype. The V and J genes are TRBV10-3 and TRBJ2-3; TRBD1 aligns across 9 bases. Germline V lookup: CDR1 ENHRY, CDR2 SYGVKD. After removal of 4 bases from V and 4 bases from J, the junction contained 6 bases not matched to a gene. The CDR3 covers 15 residues. The CDR3 region is CAISVTGQGSDTQYF. CDR3 bases: TGTGCCATCAGTGTGACGGGACAGGGATCAGATACGCAGTATTTT.

This clonotype showed up many times. V usage is TRBV5-1 and J usage is TRBJ2-2, with D hard to call. This CDR3 contains 15 residues. Per the germline V gene, CDR1 is SGHRS and CDR2 is YFSETQ. V was pared by 4 bases and J by 5 bases, with 15 bases between. CDR3 in DNA: TGCGCCAGCAGCCTAGGTACTCCGATGACCGGGGAGCTGTTTTTT. This gives the protein CASSLGTPMTGELFF.

This clonotype was detected many times. This CDR3 is CSARMRGGSVEAFF. In DNA form, the CDR3 reads TGCAGTGCTAGAATGCGGGGAGGGTCGGTTGAAGCTTTCTTT. The rearrangement joins TRBV20-1 to TRBJ1-1; D is unresolved. In germline, CDR1 is DFQATT, CDR2 SNEGSKA (reference sequence). V lost 2 bases, J lost 7 bases, and 17 bases lay in between. CDR3 length: 14 residues.

This clonotype has at least ten counts. The chain has TRBV7-9 and TRBJ2-7; TRBD2 might be the D (5 bases). Deletions cut 4 bases from V and 6 bases from J, with 10 bases between. CDR3 length equals 12 residues. The germline CDR1 and CDR2 sequences are SEHNR and FQNEAQ (reference sequence). The CDR3 nucleotides read TGTGCCAGCAGCTCGTTACTAGGCGAGCAGTACTTC. Translating gives CASSSLLGEQYF.

Only a few counts were recorded for this clonotype. The genes are TRBV7-6 and TRBJ1-6; D remains ambiguous. Per the germline V gene, CDR1 is SGHVS and CDR2 is FNYEAQ. The V end was cut by 5 bases, the J end by 6 bases, with 14 bases between. CDR3 length equals 15 residues. In DNA, the CDR3 is TGTGCCAGCAGCCTCAACCGGGCCAGTAATTCACCCCTCCACTTT. Protein: CASSLNRASNSPLHF.

This clonotype showed up many times. V is TRBV7-2 and J is TRBJ2-3; TRBD2 matches at 11 bases. This CDR3 spans 18 amino acids. The trim removed 3 bases at V and 0 bases at J, leaving 8 bases unmatched. CDR1 and CDR2 (germline): SGHTA, FQGNSA. Here the CDR3 DNA reads TGTGCCAGCAGCTTTCAGTTAGCGGGGGGGTCTAGCACAGATACGCAGTATTTT. It encodes CASSFQLAGGSSTDTQYF.

This clonotype counts as medium-sized. The chain has TRBV3-1 and TRBJ2-7, with D hard to call. Trimming pared 3 bases from V and 4 bases from J, leaving 13 bases between. The CDR3 is 14 residues long. CDR1 LGHDT and CDR2 YNNKEL come from the germline V gene (reference sequence). The CDR3 nucleotides are TGTGCCAGCAGCCATTCCAATGGGTTTTACGAGCAGTACTTC. Translated: CASSHSNGFYEQYF.

Comments on this clonotype: A clone one base away is much larger, so this may be a read error. This chain links TRBV20-1 with TRBJ2-7, with 7 positions matching TRBD1. V lost 8 bases, J lost 2 bases, and 12 bases stayed unmatched. CDR1 and CDR2 (germline): DFQATT, SNEGSKA (reference sequence). The CDR3 sequence is 14 residues long. CDR3 residues: CSSVRGRGPYEQYF. The DNA of the CDR3 is TGCAGTTCTGTGAGGGGGCGAGGGCCCTACGAGCAGTACTTC.

This clonotype was seen only a few times. CDR3: CAISGGTTKKETQYF. As DNA, the CDR3 is TGTGCCATCAGCGGCGGGACTACCAAAAAAGAGACCCAGTACTTC. V is TRBV10-3 and J is TRBJ2-5; 7 bases map to TRBD2. Germline values: CDR1 ENHRY, CDR2 SYGVKD. The CDR3 has 15 amino acids. J gave up 3 bases and V 6 bases, and 10 bases lay outside the gene matches.

This clonotype was counted at least ten times. The chain links TRBV6-5 to TRBJ1-4; D remains unclear. Trimming took off 0 bases at V and 8 bases at J, with 13 bases between the two ends. Germline values: CDR1 MNHEY, CDR2 SVGAGI. The CDR3 is made up of 15 amino acids. CDR3 region: CASSYSPEQKEKLFF. The CDR3 DNA follows: TGTGCCAGCAGTTACTCCCCAGAGCAAAAAGAAAAACTGTTTTTT.

At least ten counts were recorded for this clonotype. The chain recombines TRBV5-1 with TRBJ1-2; D is ambiguous. This CDR3 has 13 residues. Trimming pared 7 bases from V and 1 base from J, leaving 11 bases between. Germline CDR1 SGHRS, CDR2 YFSETQ. DNA for the CDR3: TGCGCCAGCCAGGTCAGCCGTAACTATGGCTACACCTTC. Protein product: CASQVSRNYGYTF.

This clonotype was recorded many times. V usage is TRBV6-1 and J usage is TRBJ1-5, with no clear D. Germline V CDR1 and CDR2: MNHNS, SASEGT. V was cut by 2 bases and J by 0 bases, with 11 bases left in between. This CDR3 is 16 amino acids long. The CDR3 region is CASSESGGDSNQPQHF. CDR3 sequence (DNA): TGTGCCAGCAGTGAAAGCGGAGGAGATAGCAATCAGCCCCAGCATTTT.

This clonotype was counted at least ten times. V and J are TRBV6-5 and TRBJ2-7; TRBD1 agrees at 9 bases. The ends lost 6 bases at V and 3 bases at J; junction bases unmatched: 6. The CDR3 sequence is 14 residues long. Per the germline V gene, CDR1 is MNHEY and CDR2 is SVGAGI. The CDR3 bases are TGTGCCAGCAGGGACAGGGGAAACCTCTACGAGCAGTACTTC. Its protein is CASRDRGNLYEQYF.

Comment on this clonotype: A much more abundant neighbour one base away suggests this may be a read error. The J gene is TRBJ2-7, the V gene TRBV20-1, with 8 bases fitting TRBD2. The CDR3 runs to 15 residues. The germline V gene has CDR1 DFQATT and CDR2 SNEGSKA (reference sequence). In DNA, the CDR3 is TGCAGTGCTGGAGAACCCCGGGGGGGGACCTACGAGCAGTACTTC. Residues: CSAGEPRGGTYEQYF.

This clonotype was detected many times. The V gene is TRBV10-3, the J gene TRBJ2-5; D gene unclear. Trimming stripped 6 bases from V and 4 bases from J, with 12 bases between. Germline V lookup: CDR1 ENHRY, CDR2 SYGVKD. This CDR3 is built from 13 residues. The CDR3 nucleotides are TGTGCCATCAGCGATCCTACGAGAGAGACCCAGTACTTC. It is translated as CAISDPTRETQYF.